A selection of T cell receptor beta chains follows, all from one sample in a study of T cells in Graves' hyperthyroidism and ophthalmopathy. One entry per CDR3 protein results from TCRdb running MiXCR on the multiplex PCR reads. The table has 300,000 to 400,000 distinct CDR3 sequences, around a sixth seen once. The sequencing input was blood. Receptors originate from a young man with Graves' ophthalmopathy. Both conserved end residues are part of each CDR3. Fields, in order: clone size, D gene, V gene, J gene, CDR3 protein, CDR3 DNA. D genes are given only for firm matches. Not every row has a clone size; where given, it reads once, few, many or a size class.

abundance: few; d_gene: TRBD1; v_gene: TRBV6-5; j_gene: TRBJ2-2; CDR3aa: CASSYSKTGDAGELFF; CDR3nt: TGTGCCAGCAGTTACTCGAAGACAGGGGACGCCGGGGAGCTGTTTTTT
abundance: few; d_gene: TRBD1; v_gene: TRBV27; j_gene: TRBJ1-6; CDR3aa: CASRPRRGPGIESPLHF; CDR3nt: TGTGCCAGCAGACCCAGGAGGGGGCCAGGGATAGAATCACCCCTCCACTTT
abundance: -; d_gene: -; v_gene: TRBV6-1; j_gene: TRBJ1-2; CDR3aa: CASSPHGQHYGYTF; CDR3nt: TGTGCCAGCAGTCCCCACGGGCAGCACTATGGCTACACCTTC
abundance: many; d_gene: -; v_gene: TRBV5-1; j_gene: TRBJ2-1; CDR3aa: CASSLGSSYNEQFF; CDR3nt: TGTGCCAGCAGCCTCGGAAGTTCCTACAATGAGCAGTTCTTC
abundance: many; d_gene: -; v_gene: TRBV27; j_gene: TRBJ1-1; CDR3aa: CASSRRGAFAEAFF; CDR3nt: TGTGCCAGTTCTCGGAGGGGGGCCTTTGCTGAAGCTTTCTTT
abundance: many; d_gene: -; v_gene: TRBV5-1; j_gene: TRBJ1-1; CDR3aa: CASSLRGGKSEAFF; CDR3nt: TGCGCCAGCAGCTTGAGGGGGGGTAAGTCTGAAGCTTTCTTT
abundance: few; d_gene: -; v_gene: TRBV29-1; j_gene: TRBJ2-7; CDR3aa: CSVGTGSSYEQYF; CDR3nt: TGCAGCGTTGGTACAGGAAGCTCCTACGAGCAGTACTTC
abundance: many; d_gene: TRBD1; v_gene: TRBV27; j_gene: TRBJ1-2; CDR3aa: CASSLRRKDRPYGYTF; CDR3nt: TGTGCCAGCAGTTTACGTCGAAAGGACAGGCCCTATGGCTACACCTTC
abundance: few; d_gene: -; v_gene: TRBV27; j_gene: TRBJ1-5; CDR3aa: CASSLSWDKSNQPQHF; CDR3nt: TGTGCCAGCAGTTTATCTTGGGATAAGAGCAATCAGCCCCAGCATTTT
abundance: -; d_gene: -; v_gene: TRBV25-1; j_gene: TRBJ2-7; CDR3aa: CASSGHLTSVQYF; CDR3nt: TGTGCCAGCAGTGGACACCTCACCTCGGTGCAGTACTTC
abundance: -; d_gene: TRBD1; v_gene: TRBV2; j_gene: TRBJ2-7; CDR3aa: CASSAHRDREREQYF; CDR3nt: TGTGCCAGCAGCGCCCACCGGGACAGGGAACGCGAGCAGTACTTC
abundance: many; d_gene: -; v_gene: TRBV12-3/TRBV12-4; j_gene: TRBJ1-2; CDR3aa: CASSTPAYGYTF; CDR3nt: TGTGCCAGCAGTACGCCGGCTTATGGCTACACCTTC
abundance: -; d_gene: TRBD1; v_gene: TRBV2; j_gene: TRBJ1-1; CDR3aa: CASSAHRDRAPGEAFF; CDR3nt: TGTGCCAGCAGCGCCCACCGGGACAGGGCCCCCGGTGAAGCTTTCTTT
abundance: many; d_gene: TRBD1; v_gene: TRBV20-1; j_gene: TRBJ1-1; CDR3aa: CSADLRQGRTEAFF; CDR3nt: TGCAGTGCCGACCTAAGACAGGGAAGAACTGAAGCTTTCTTT
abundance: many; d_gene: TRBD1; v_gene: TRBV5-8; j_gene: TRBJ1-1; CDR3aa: CASSRDRASEAFF; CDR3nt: TGTGCCAGCAGCAGGGACAGGGCCTCTGAAGCTTTCTTT
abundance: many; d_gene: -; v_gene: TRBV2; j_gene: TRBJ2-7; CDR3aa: CASSDLAGWDEQYF; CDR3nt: TGTGCCAGCAGTGATCTGGCGGGGTGGGACGAGCAGTACTTC
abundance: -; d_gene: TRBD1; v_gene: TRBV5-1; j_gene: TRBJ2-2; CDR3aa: CASSSAPGQGTGELFF; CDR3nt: TGCGCCAGCAGCTCAGCCCCGGGACAGGGAACCGGGGAGCTGTTTTTT
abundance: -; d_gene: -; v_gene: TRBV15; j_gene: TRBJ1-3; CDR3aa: CATSRDRTTAIYF; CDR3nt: TGTGCCACCAGCAGGGACCGTACAACCGCCATATATTTT
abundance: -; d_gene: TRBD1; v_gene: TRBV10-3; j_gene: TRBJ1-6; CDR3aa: CAPQGIRNSPLHF; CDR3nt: TGTGCCCCACAGGGGATTAGGAATTCACCCCTCCACTTT
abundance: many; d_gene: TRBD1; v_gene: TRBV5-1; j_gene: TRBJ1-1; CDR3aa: CASSIPDRGTEAFF; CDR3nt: TGCGCCAGCAGCATTCCGGACAGGGGCACTGAAGCTTTCTTT
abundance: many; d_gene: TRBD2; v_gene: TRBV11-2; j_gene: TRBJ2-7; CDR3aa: CASSLGLAGSFYEQYF; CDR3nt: TGTGCCAGCAGCTTAGGACTAGCGGGGTCCTTCTACGAGCAGTACTTC
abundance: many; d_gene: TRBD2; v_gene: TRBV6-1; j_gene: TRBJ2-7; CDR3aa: CASSYRPLAGAYEQYF; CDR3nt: TGTGCCAGCAGTTACAGACCACTAGCGGGGGCCTACGAGCAGTACTTC